Listed below are T cell receptor beta chains from one sample, sequenced in a study of blood T cells in healthy people across ages. TCRdb analysed the 5' RACE reads with MiXCR anew, one entry per CDR3 protein. The sample carries about a million distinct CDR3 sequences, roughly 50% recorded once. Sequencing input: blood. The receptors were sampled from a woman aged 60 to 75 in good health. The CDR3 runs from the conserved cysteine through the conserved F or W. Each record gives: clone size, V gene, J gene, D gene, CDR3 protein, CDR3 DNA. The D gene is left open where the match is weak. Clone sizes are given selectively: once, few, many, or a class where the clone is expanded.

clone size: .
V gene: TRBV28
J gene: TRBJ2-2
D gene: .
CDR3 protein: CASSFPAGANTGELFF
CDR3 DNA: TGTGCCAGCAGTTTTCCCGCGGGCGCGAACACCGGGGAGCTGTTTTTT

clone size: few
V gene: TRBV7-2
J gene: TRBJ2-3
D gene: TRBD2
CDR3 protein: CASRILAGVSDTQYF
CDR3 DNA: TGTGCCAGCAGGATACTAGCGGGAGTCTCTGATACGCAGTATTTT

clone size: .
V gene: TRBV7-2
J gene: TRBJ2-3
D gene: .
CDR3 protein: CASSLVSGREDTQYF
CDR3 DNA: TGTGCCAGCAGCTTAGTTAGCGGCAGGGAAGATACGCAGTATTTT

clone size: .
V gene: TRBV10-3
J gene: TRBJ2-1
D gene: TRBD2
CDR3 protein: CAISELTGTSGNEQFF
CDR3 DNA: TGTGCCATCAGTGAATTAACCGGGACTAGCGGTAATGAGCAGTTCTTC

clone size: .
V gene: TRBV5-1
J gene: TRBJ2-5
D gene: .
CDR3 protein: CASSLTGIKETQYF
CDR3 DNA: TGCGCCAGCAGCTTAACAGGAATTAAAGAGACCCAGTACTTC

clone size: .
V gene: TRBV6-5
J gene: TRBJ2-7
D gene: .
CDR3 protein: CASSYSDTYEQYF
CDR3 DNA: TGTGCCAGCAGTTATAGCGATACCTACGAGCAGTACTTC

clone size: .
V gene: TRBV9
J gene: TRBJ2-5
D gene: TRBD2
CDR3 protein: CASSVDTSGSRETQYF
CDR3 DNA: TGTGCCAGCAGCGTAGACACTAGCGGGAGTCGAGAGACCCAGTACTTC

clone size: .
V gene: TRBV5-6
J gene: TRBJ2-7
D gene: TRBD2
CDR3 protein: CASSLGGSPLYNEQYF
CDR3 DNA: TGTGCCAGCAGCTTGGGCGGGAGTCCCCTCTACAATGAGCAGTACTTC

clone size: .
V gene: TRBV3-1
J gene: TRBJ2-3
D gene: TRBD2
CDR3 protein: CASSQSQLAGIGNTQYF
CDR3 DNA: TGTGCCAGCAGCCAATCCCAACTAGCGGGAATAGGGAATACGCAGTATTTT

clone size: few
V gene: TRBV20-1
J gene: TRBJ2-1
D gene: .
CDR3 protein: CSARDGAGNSYNEQFF
CDR3 DNA: TGCAGTGCTAGAGATGGGGCGGGAAACTCCTACAATGAGCAGTTCTTC

clone size: .
V gene: TRBV7-9
J gene: TRBJ1-1
D gene: .
CDR3 protein: CASSPLRQGSTEAFF
CDR3 DNA: TGTGCCAGCAGCCCGCTTCGGCAGGGTAGTACTGAAGCTTTCTTT

clone size: few
V gene: TRBV25-1
J gene: TRBJ1-2
D gene: .
CDR3 protein: CASRTGNFNGYTF
CDR3 DNA: TGTGCCAGCAGAACCGGGAATTTCAATGGCTACACCTTC

clone size: .
V gene: TRBV20-1
J gene: TRBJ2-3
D gene: TRBD2
CDR3 protein: CSARAGTSGTDTQYF
CDR3 DNA: TGCAGTGCTAGGGCCGGGACTAGTGGCACAGATACGCAGTATTTT

clone size: .
V gene: TRBV20-1
J gene: TRBJ2-1
D gene: TRBD2
CDR3 protein: CSARVASGNPYNEQFF
CDR3 DNA: TGCAGTGCTAGAGTAGCTAGCGGGAACCCCTACAATGAGCAGTTCTTC

clone size: .
V gene: TRBV4-1
J gene: TRBJ2-7
D gene: TRBD1
CDR3 protein: CASSQRDRNYEQYF
CDR3 DNA: TGCGCCAGCAGCCAACGGGACAGAAACTACGAGCAGTACTTC

clone size: .
V gene: TRBV5-1
J gene: TRBJ2-3
D gene: .
CDR3 protein: CTSRDFTDTQYF
CDR3 DNA: TGCACCAGTCGGGACTTCACAGATACGCAGTATTTT

clone size: .
V gene: TRBV6-1
J gene: TRBJ1-2
D gene: .
CDR3 protein: CASNVGGSLRGYTF
CDR3 DNA: TGTGCCAGCAATGTAGGAGGGTCATTACGTGGCTACACCTTC

clone size: many
V gene: TRBV5-1
J gene: TRBJ2-1
D gene: TRBD2
CDR3 protein: CASSPATSGLSDEQFF
CDR3 DNA: TGCGCCAGCAGCCCCGCGACTAGCGGGTTATCCGATGAGCAGTTCTTC

clone size: .
V gene: TRBV10-2
J gene: TRBJ2-5
D gene: TRBD2
CDR3 protein: CASETGTSGREVETQYF
CDR3 DNA: TGCGCCAGCGAAACTGGGACTAGCGGGAGGGAGGTAGAGACCCAGTACTTC

clone size: .
V gene: TRBV29-1
J gene: TRBJ1-5
D gene: .
CDR3 protein: CSVADPNLNQPQHF
CDR3 DNA: TGCAGCGTTGCGGACCCGAACCTCAATCAGCCCCAGCATTTT

clone size: .
V gene: TRBV27
J gene: TRBJ1-2
D gene: TRBD1
CDR3 protein: CASNAYDRASYGYTF
CDR3 DNA: TGTGCCAGCAATGCATACGACAGGGCAAGCTATGGCTACACCTTC

clone size: .
V gene: TRBV29-1
J gene: TRBJ2-3
D gene: .
CDR3 protein: CSADPGGTDTQYF
CDR3 DNA: TGCAGCGCCGACCCCGGGGGCACAGATACGCAGTATTTT

clone size: .
V gene: TRBV4-3
J gene: TRBJ1-6
D gene: .
CDR3 protein: CASSQGVRDSPLHF
CDR3 DNA: TGCGCCAGCAGCCAAGGAGTAAGGGATTCACCCCTCCACTTT

clone size: few
V gene: TRBV15
J gene: TRBJ2-4
D gene: .
CDR3 protein: CATSRDTGGPRTIQYF
CDR3 DNA: TGTGCCACCAGCAGAGATACTGGGGGCCCCCGGACCATTCAGTACTTC

clone size: .
V gene: TRBV3-1
J gene: TRBJ2-1
D gene: TRBD2
CDR3 protein: CATGRLAGGPGEQFF
CDR3 DNA: TGTGCGACCGGCCGACTAGCGGGAGGGCCAGGCGAGCAGTTCTTC

clone size: .
V gene: TRBV3-1
J gene: TRBJ2-3
D gene: TRBD1
CDR3 protein: CASSQVPSRGQGADTQYF
CDR3 DNA: TGTGCCAGCAGCCAAGTCCCCTCGCGGGGACAGGGGGCAGATACGCAGTATTTT

clone size: few
V gene: TRBV6-5
J gene: TRBJ2-5
D gene: .
CDR3 protein: CASSGGGFETQYF
CDR3 DNA: TGTGCCAGCAGTGGAGGGGGCTTTGAGACCCAGTACTTC

clone size: .
V gene: TRBV7-2
J gene: TRBJ2-5
D gene: .
CDR3 protein: CASSLGSGSYQETQYF
CDR3 DNA: TGTGCCAGCAGCTTAGGAAGCGGTTCGTACCAAGAGACCCAGTACTTC

clone size: many
V gene: TRBV28
J gene: TRBJ2-7
D gene: .
CDR3 protein: CASSSVPYEQYF
CDR3 DNA: TGTGCCAGCAGTTCAGTACCCTACGAGCAGTACTTC

clone size: few
V gene: TRBV6-5
J gene: TRBJ2-7
D gene: TRBD2
CDR3 protein: CATARSGSHEQYF
CDR3 DNA: TGTGCCACCGCAAGGAGCGGGAGCCACGAGCAGTACTTC

clone size: .
V gene: TRBV11-2
J gene: TRBJ2-7
D gene: .
CDR3 protein: CASRGFSLFGEQYF
CDR3 DNA: TGTGCCAGTAGAGGCTTTTCGCTATTCGGCGAGCAGTACTTC

clone size: .
V gene: TRBV20-1
J gene: TRBJ2-3
D gene: TRBD1
CDR3 protein: CSAIRGQITDTQYF
CDR3 DNA: TGCAGTGCTATAAGGGGACAGATTACAGATACGCAGTATTTT

clone size: .
V gene: TRBV5-1
J gene: TRBJ2-5
D gene: TRBD1
CDR3 protein: CASSSQGHEETQYF
CDR3 DNA: TGCGCCAGCAGCTCACAGGGGCATGAAGAGACCCAGTACTTC

clone size: .
V gene: TRBV4-1
J gene: TRBJ2-5
D gene: TRBD2
CDR3 protein: CASSQERGAGETQYF
CDR3 DNA: TGCGCCAGCAGCCAAGAGCGGGGGGCTGGAGAGACCCAGTACTTC

clone size: .
V gene: TRBV7-2
J gene: TRBJ2-7
D gene: .
CDR3 protein: CASSFSAGPTYEQYF
CDR3 DNA: TGTGCCAGCAGCTTTTCAGCTGGACCTACCTACGAGCAGTACTTC

clone size: .
V gene: TRBV13
J gene: TRBJ2-5
D gene: TRBD2
CDR3 protein: CASSPWASGQETQYF
CDR3 DNA: TGTGCCAGCAGCCCCTGGGCTAGCGGCCAAGAGACCCAGTACTTC

clone size: .
V gene: TRBV29-1
J gene: TRBJ1-4
D gene: .
CDR3 protein: CSAQGATNEKLFF
CDR3 DNA: TGCAGCGCCCAGGGTGCAACTAATGAAAAACTGTTTTTT

clone size: .
V gene: TRBV3-1
J gene: TRBJ2-7
D gene: TRBD2
CDR3 protein: CASSHERGSSYEQYF
CDR3 DNA: TGTGCCAGCAGCCACGAGCGGGGTTCCTCCTACGAGCAGTACTTC

clone size: .
V gene: TRBV5-1
J gene: TRBJ2-5
D gene: .
CDR3 protein: CASSYRKKGVGQETQYF
CDR3 DNA: TGCGCCAGCAGCTACAGAAAAAAGGGGGTAGGACAAGAGACCCAGTACTTC